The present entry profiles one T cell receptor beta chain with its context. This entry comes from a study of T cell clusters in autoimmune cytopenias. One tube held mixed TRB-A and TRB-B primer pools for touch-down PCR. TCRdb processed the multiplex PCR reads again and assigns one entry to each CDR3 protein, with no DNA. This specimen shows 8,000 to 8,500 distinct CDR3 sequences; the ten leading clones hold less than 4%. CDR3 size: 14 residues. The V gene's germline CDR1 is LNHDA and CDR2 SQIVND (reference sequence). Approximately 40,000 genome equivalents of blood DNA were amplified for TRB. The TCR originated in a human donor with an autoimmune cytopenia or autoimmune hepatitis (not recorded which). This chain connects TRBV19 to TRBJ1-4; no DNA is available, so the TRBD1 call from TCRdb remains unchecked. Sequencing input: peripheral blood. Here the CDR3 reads CASSKGQTYEKLFF.